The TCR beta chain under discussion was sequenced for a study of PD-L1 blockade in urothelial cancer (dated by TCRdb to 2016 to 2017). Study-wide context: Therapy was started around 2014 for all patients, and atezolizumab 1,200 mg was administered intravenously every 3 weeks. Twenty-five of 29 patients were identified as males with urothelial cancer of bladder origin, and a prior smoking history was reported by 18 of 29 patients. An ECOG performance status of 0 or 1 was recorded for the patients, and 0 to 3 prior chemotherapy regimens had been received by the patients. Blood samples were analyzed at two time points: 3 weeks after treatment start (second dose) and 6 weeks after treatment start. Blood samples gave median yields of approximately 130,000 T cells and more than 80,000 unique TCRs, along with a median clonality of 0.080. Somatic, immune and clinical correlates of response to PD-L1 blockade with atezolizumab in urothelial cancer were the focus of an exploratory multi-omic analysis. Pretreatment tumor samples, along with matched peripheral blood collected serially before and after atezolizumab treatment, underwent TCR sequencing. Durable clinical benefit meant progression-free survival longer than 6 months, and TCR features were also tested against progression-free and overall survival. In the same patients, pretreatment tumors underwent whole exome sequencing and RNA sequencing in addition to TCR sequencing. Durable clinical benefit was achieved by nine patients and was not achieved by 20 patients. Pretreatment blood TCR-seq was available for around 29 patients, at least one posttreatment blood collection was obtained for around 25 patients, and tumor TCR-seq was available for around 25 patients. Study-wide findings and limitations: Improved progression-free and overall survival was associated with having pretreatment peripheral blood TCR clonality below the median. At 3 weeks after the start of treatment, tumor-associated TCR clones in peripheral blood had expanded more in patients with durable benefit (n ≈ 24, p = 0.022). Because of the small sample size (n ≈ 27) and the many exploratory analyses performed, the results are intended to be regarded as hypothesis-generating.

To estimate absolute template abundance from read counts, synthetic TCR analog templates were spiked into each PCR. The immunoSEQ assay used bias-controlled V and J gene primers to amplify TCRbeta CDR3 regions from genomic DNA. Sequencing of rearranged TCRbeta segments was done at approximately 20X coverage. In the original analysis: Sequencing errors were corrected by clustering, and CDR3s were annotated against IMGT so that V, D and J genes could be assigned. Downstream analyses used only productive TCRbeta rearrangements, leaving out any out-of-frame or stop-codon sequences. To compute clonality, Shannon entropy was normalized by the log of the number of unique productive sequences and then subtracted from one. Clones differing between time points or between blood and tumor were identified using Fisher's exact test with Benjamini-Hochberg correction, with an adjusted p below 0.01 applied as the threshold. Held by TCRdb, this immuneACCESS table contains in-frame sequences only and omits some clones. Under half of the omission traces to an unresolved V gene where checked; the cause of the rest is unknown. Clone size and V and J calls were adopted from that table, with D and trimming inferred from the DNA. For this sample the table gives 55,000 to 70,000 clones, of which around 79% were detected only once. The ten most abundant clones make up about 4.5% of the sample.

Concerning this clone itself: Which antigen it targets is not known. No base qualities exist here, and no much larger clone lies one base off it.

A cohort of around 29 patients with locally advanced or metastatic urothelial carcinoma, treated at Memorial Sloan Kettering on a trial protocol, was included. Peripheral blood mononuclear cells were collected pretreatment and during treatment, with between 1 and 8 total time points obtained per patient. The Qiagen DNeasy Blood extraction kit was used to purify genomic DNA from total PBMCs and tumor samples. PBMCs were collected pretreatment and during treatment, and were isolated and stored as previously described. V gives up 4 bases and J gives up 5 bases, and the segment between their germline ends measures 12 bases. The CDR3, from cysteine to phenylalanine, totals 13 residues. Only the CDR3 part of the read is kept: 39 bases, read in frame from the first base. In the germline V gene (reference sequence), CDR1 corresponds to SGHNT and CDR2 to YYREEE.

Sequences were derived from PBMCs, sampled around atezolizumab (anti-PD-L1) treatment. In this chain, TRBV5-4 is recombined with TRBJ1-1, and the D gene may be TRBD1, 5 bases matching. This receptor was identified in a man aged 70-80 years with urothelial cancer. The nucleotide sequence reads TGTGCCAGCAGCACCTACAGGAGAACTGAAGCTTTCTTT. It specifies CASSTYRRTEAFF.